One sample yielded the 10 T cell receptor beta chains listed below, sequenced in a study of T cells in Graves' hyperthyroidism and ophthalmopathy. The source material, RNA transcripts, was used to amplify TCR beta CDR3 regions. First-round RT-PCR of the TCR CDR3 relied on the HTBI primer set. TCRdb ran MiXCR on the multiplex PCR reads and lists one entry per CDR3 protein. The data hold hundreds of thousands of distinct CDR3 sequences, with 35% to 40% observed a single time. The specimen was blood. These TCRs come from a man between 18 and 29 years old with Graves' hyperthyroidism.

The genes are TRBV7-8 and TRBJ2-2; either TRBD1 or TRBD2 may fit D (5 bases each). CDR1 is SGHVS and CDR2 is FQNEAQ in the germline V gene. This CDR3 contains 14 residues. V was clipped by 7 bases and J by 4 bases, with 13 bases between them. The CDR3 DNA is TGTGCCAGCATCCGCAGGGACCCCACCGGGGAGCTGTTTTTT. Translating gives CASIRRDPTGELFF.

This clonotype was seen many times. The chain combines TRBV5-6 with TRBJ1-2; weak D call: TRBD1 (6 bases). This CDR3 contains 12 residues. The V gene's germline CDR1 is SGHDT and CDR2 YYEEEE. V was pared by 3 bases and J by 6 bases, with 9 bases between. In DNA, the CDR3 is TGTGCCAGCAGCTCCTACAGGGATGGCTACACCTTC. The encoded protein is CASSSYRDGYTF.

This clonotype was counted a few times. The chain carries TRBV4-1 and TRBJ1-2, with D unresolved. V shed 1 base and J shed 6 bases, with 12 bases lying between them. Germline V gene lookup returns CDR1 MGHRA and CDR2 YSYEKL. The CDR3 is 14 amino acids. The CDR3 here is CASSQAPGVDGYTF. CDR3 bases: TGCGCCAGCAGCCAAGCCCCGGGAGTGGATGGCTACACCTTC.

Many counts were recorded for this clonotype. V usage is TRBV10-3 and J usage is TRBJ1-2; D gene ambiguous. Germline loops: CDR1 ENHRY, CDR2 SYGVKD. V gave up 10 bases and J gave up 0 bases, with 12 bases separating them. CDR3 length: 13 residues. The CDR3 sequence: CATGGRANYGYTF. For the CDR3, the DNA is TGTGCCACTGGCGGAAGGGCTAACTATGGCTACACCTTC.

As for this clonotype: This could be a read error, since a much larger clone is one nucleotide away. The V gene is TRBV29-1, the J gene TRBJ1-1; D gene unclear. Germline CDR1 SQVTM, CDR2 ANQGSEA. The CDR3 covers 12 residues. CDR3 sequence: CSASVMNTKAFF. In DNA, the CDR3 is TGCAGCGCCTCCGTAATGAACACTAAAGCTTTCTTT.

The V call is TRBV11-3, the J call TRBJ1-1, with 10 bases identical to TRBD1. V shed 1 base, J shed 3 bases, and the junction held 5 bases outside the gene matches. The CDR3 has 16 amino acids. The germline V gene encodes CDR1 SGHNT and CDR2 YENEEA. The CDR3 reads CASSLATGTGDTEAFF. In nucleotides, the CDR3 is TGTGCCAGCAGCTTAGCGACCGGGACAGGGGACACTGAAGCTTTCTTT.

This chain joins TRBV9 and TRBJ1-3; D might be TRBD1 (5 bases). The V end was cut by 2 bases, the J end by 5 bases, with 17 bases between. The CDR3 totals 16 residues. The germline V gene encodes CDR1 SGDLS and CDR2 YYNGEE. CDR3 region: CASSVIDISDRNTIYF. CDR3 in DNA: TGTGCCAGCAGCGTGATTGACATTTCGGACAGAAACACCATATATTTT. Together with reference TRBV9 and TRBJ1-3, the CDR3 gives the full variable domain: DSGVTQTPKHLITATGQRVTLRCSPRSGDLSVYWYQQSLDQGLQFLIQYYNGEERAKGNILERFSAQQFPDLHSELNLSSLELGDSALYFCASSVIDISDRNTIYFGEGSWLTVV.

The chain employs TRBV7-6 and TRBJ1-1; D unclear. Trimming took 5 bases from V and 5 from J, leaving 12 bases between them. This CDR3 is 13 amino acids long. The germline V gene encodes CDR1 SGHVS and CDR2 FNYEAQ. CDR3 loop: CASSLEASTEAFF. The CDR3 nucleotides are TGTGCCAGCAGCCTTGAAGCCTCAACTGAAGCTTTCTTT.

The V and J genes are TRBV2 and TRBJ2-7, with D possibly TRBD2 on 5 matching bases. V lost 6 bases to trimming and J lost 5 bases, with 14 bases between them. Germline assignment: CDR1 SNHLY and CDR2 FYNNEI. The CDR3 covers 13 residues. CDR3 bases: TGTGCCAGCAGCCTTCGGGAAGCCCACGAGCAGTACTTC. This sequence encodes CASSLREAHEQYF.

This clonotype was seen just once. The gene calls are TRBV3-1 and TRBJ1-5, with TRBD1 matching 7 bases. With 1 base clipped from V and 3 bases from J, the junction kept 9 bases outside the gene matches. Per the germline V gene, CDR1 is LGHDT and CDR2 is YNNKEL (reference sequence). This CDR3 contains 17 residues. CDR3 sequence: CASSQARGTAHNQPQHF. CDR3 sequence (DNA): TGTGCCAGCAGCCAAGCCCGAGGGACAGCGCACAATCAGCCCCAGCATTTT.